The rows below give T cell receptor beta chains drawn from one sample of a study of regulatory T cells in long-lasting Graves disease. TCRdb processed the multiplex PCR reads anew with MiXCR; each CDR3 protein has one entry. The data show over 500,000 distinct CDR3 sequences, with 15% to 20% seen just once and around 12% held by the top ten. A further study also used this sample, focusing on T cells in Graves' hyperthyroidism and ophthalmopathy.

The sample here was peripheral blood mononuclear cells (PBMCs), taken at new diagnosis, from a patient treated with antithyroid drugs. The source of these receptors is a man aged 18-30 years with Graves disease. The conserved cysteine and the conserved F or W are not part of the CDR3 here. A D gene is named only where the DNA matches it firmly. Clone size is given for some rows only: seen once, a few or many times, or a class if the clone is expanded.

D gene	J gene	V gene	clone size	CDR3 protein
NA	TRBJ2-2	TRBV11-2	many	ASSRTRTNTGELF
TRBD1	TRBJ2-7	TRBV20-1	few	SGEGRDRPYEQY
NA	TRBJ2-7	TRBV19	few	ASSIRGPSYEQY
NA	TRBJ2-6	TRBV12-5	few	ASGFSPFGDTDLSGANVLT
TRBD2	TRBJ2-7	TRBV29-1	NA	SVEEAAGAPYEQY
NA	TRBJ2-3	TRBV6-2/TRBV6-3	many	ASSPSADTQY
NA	TRBJ1-5	TRBV2	many	ATGEGIQPQH
TRBD2	TRBJ2-7	TRBV14	NA	ASSPGLAGGRSYEQY
NA	TRBJ2-1	TRBV24-1	NA	ATRHHPYNEQF
TRBD2	TRBJ2-1	TRBV6-1	NA	AGSRITGTSGSRAYNEQF
NA	TRBJ2-3	TRBV10-3	few	AIRGGLATDTQY
TRBD1	TRBJ2-7	TRBV28	many	ASSLVGTGSYEQY
NA	TRBJ2-6	TRBV9	few	ASSVDRGRGAISGANVLT
NA	TRBJ1-1	TRBV29-1	few	SVDTERLNTEAF
NA	TRBJ2-5	TRBV7-9	NA	ASSSRERGKETQY
TRBD1	TRBJ1-5	TRBV7-2	many	ASTRDRGGQPQH
NA	TRBJ2-3	TRBV5-1	few	ASSSNPETGMLSQY
TRBD2	TRBJ2-1	TRBV19	few	ASSPWRSGRQYEQF
NA	TRBJ1-3	TRBV20-1	NA	SARDRGRSGNTIY
NA	TRBJ2-7	TRBV18	few	ASSPTDQPYEQY
NA	TRBJ1-1	TRBV29-1	NA	SVDGHGTENTEAF
NA	TRBJ1-1	TRBV6-1	many	ASSEFGGRVDTEAF
NA	TRBJ2-3	TRBV6-2/TRBV6-3	NA	ASRGHGSTQY
NA	TRBJ2-2	TRBV7-9	many	ASSFTTGRTGELF
TRBD2	TRBJ2-7	TRBV5-1	few	ASSPSTSGYEQY
TRBD1	TRBJ1-2	TRBV20-1	many	SASPQGAKYGYT
NA	TRBJ2-7	TRBV5-1	NA	ASSLTDEYYEQY
NA	TRBJ1-2	TRBV20-1	few	SANGAKGNYGYT
TRBD1	TRBJ1-2	TRBV3-1	NA	ASSQTGDYGYT
NA	TRBJ1-1	TRBV5-1	few	ASRPRRTESTEAF
NA	TRBJ2-7	TRBV6-1	many	ASSLEEGGSYEQY
NA	TRBJ2-7	TRBV11-2	many	ASSLSGPRNEQY
NA	TRBJ1-1	TRBV12-3/TRBV12-4	many	ASSLAPVLGTEAF
NA	TRBJ1-4	TRBV29-1	NA	SVVGATNEKLF
NA	TRBJ2-1	TRBV12-3/TRBV12-4	many	ASSHSRRSYNEQF
NA	TRBJ2-5	TRBV28	many	ASSPIGTTQETQY
NA	TRBJ2-7	TRBV20-1	many	SARTGSYEQY
NA	TRBJ1-2	TRBV6-1	many	ASSGQVGYGYT
NA	TRBJ2-7	TRBV5-1	few	ASSLGQRDEQY
NA	TRBJ1-2	TRBV30	NA	AWSRGSGANGYT
TRBD2	TRBJ2-4	TRBV11-2	NA	ASSLGGLAGALKNIQY
TRBD1	TRBJ2-7	TRBV27	many	ASSPKDRGYEQY
NA	TRBJ1-5	TRBV20-1	many	SAGGGSNQPQH
TRBD2	TRBJ2-1	TRBV10-3	few	AITRLAGGQYNEQF
TRBD1	TRBJ2-7	TRBV28	few	ASSPGDRSSYEQY
TRBD2	TRBJ2-2	TRBV9	few	ASSVEWEGRFGELF
NA	TRBJ2-7	TRBV11-2	many	ASSLDSGVGYEQY
NA	TRBJ2-6	TRBV19	NA	ASSPNRDPGANVLT
NA	TRBJ2-1	TRBV20-1	many	SARHWGDEQF
NA	TRBJ1-1	TRBV28	many	ASSFHGTEAF
TRBD2	TRBJ2-7	TRBV12-3/TRBV12-4	many	ASSLGPIAGGDEQY
TRBD1	TRBJ2-1	TRBV2	many	ASSGTGGREEQF
NA	TRBJ1-6	TRBV27	many	ASSLYGVTLDSPLH
TRBD1	TRBJ2-7	TRBV20-1	many	SAAQGARSYEQY
NA	TRBJ1-5	TRBV10-2	NA	ASSEWGAGDQPQH
TRBD1	TRBJ2-7	TRBV27	NA	ASSFLPGQGSYEQY
TRBD1	TRBJ1-1	TRBV20-1	few	SAPRTGRGNTEAF
NA	TRBJ2-7	TRBV18	many	ASSPPDARRQY
NA	TRBJ1-5	TRBV7-8	NA	ASSPYTRNQPQH